The 24 T cell receptor beta chains in this list originate from one sample, sequenced in a study of T cells in localized non-small cell lung cancer. Generated by immunoSEQ multiplex PCR, the TCRdb table keeps only in-frame clones and is missing some. The sample lists about 970 clones; more than 20% were seen once. Specimen: lung tumor tissue, collected before any cancer treatment. These receptors came from a woman aged 35-75 years with stage I squamous cell lung carcinoma.

This rearrangement joins TRBV6-8 to TRBJ1-1; D gene unclear. Trimming stripped 0 bases from V and 3 bases from J, with 8 bases between. Germline CDR1 and CDR2: MNHGY and SAAAGT. The CDR3 runs to 14 residues. CDR3: CASSYSFLDTEAFF. CDR3 bases: TGTGCCAGCAGTTACTCGTTCCTAGACACTGAAGCTTTCTTT.

This clone was found once. The rearrangement links TRBV14 to TRBJ2-7; unclear D gene. The V end lost 5 bases, the J end lost 1 base, and 3 bases lay between the germline ends. Germline CDR1 and CDR2: SGHDN and FVKESK. This CDR3 contains 11 residues. The DNA of the CDR3 is TGTGCCAGCAGCAAATCCTACGAGCAGTACTTC. Amino acids: CASSKSYEQYF. The full variable domain, in which reference TRBV14 and TRBJ2-7 provide the parts outside the CDR3, is EAGVTQFPSHSVIEKGQTVTLRCDPISGHDNLYWYRRVMGKEIKFLLHFVKESKQDESGMPNNRFLAERTGGTYSTLKVQPAELEDSGVYFCASSKSYEQYFGPGTRLTVT.

The genes are TRBV6-8 and TRBJ2-3; 10 nucleotides agree with TRBD1. CDR3 size: 15 residues. Looked up from germline, CDR1 is MNHGY and CDR2 is SAAAGT. Germline trimming cut 6 bases from V and 4 bases from J; bases unmatched to any gene: 7. This CDR3 reads CASRPGQGIADTQYF. The DNA of the CDR3 is TGTGCCAGCAGGCCGGGACAGGGGATCGCAGATACGCAGTATTTT.

The V call is TRBV30, the J call TRBJ1-2; 7 bases map to TRBD1. The CDR3 extends over 12 amino acids. Germline CDR1 and CDR2: GTSNPN and SVGIG (reference sequence). V was pared by 5 bases and J by 4 bases, with 4 bases of the junction left unmatched. CDR3 loop: CAWARDSYGYTF. The CDR3 nucleotides are TGTGCCTGGGCCCGGGACAGCTATGGCTACACCTTC.

The chain joins TRBV6-8 to TRBJ1-1, with D maybe TRBD1 (5 bases). This CDR3 spans 13 amino acids. Between the trimmed V and J ends, which lost 5 bases and 11 bases, there was a span of 18 bases. The V gene's germline CDR1 is MNHGY and CDR2 SAAAGT. CDR3 nucleotides: TGTGCCAGCAGTGAGGTAGGGGCAGGGTCCGCTTTCTTT. Amino acid sequence: CASSEVGAGSAFF.

The rearrangement links TRBV9 to TRBJ2-5; D tentatively reads TRBD1 or TRBD2 (5 bases each). The germline V and J ends were trimmed by 0 bases and 5 bases, with 11 bases remaining between them. Germline CDR1 reads SGDLS; CDR2 reads YYNGEE. The CDR3 has 14 residues. The CDR3 loop reads CASSVGSGRETQYF. The CDR3 coding sequence is TGTGCCAGCAGCGTAGGTTCGGGGCGGGAGACCCAGTACTTC. The complete variable domain, with remaining parts taken from reference TRBV9 and TRBJ2-5, reads DSGVTQTPKHLITATGQRVTLRCSPRSGDLSVYWYQQSLDQGLQFLIQYYNGEERAKGNILERFSAQQFPDLHSELNLSSLELGDSALYFCASSVGSGRETQYFGPGTRLLVL.

In this sample, this clone turned up a few times. The chain links TRBV5-1 to TRBJ1-5; 8 bases align to TRBD1. Germline lookup yields CDR1 SGHRS and CDR2 YFSETQ. The CDR3 length is 15 residues. V gave up 3 bases and J gave up 0 bases; unmatched junction bases: 2. The CDR3 coding sequence is TGCGCCAGCAGCTCTGGGACAGGTAGCAATCAGCCCCAGCATTTT. Translation: CASSSGTGSNQPQHF. Full variable domain (outside the CDR3, taken from reference TRBV5-1 and TRBJ1-5): KAGVTQTPRYLIKTRGQQVTLSCSPISGHRSVSWYQQTPGQGLQFLFEYFSETQRNKGNFPGRFSGRQFSNSRSEMNVSTLELGDSALYLCASSSGTGSNQPQHFGDGTRLSIL.

The rearrangement uses TRBV25-1 and TRBJ2-7; D remains unclear. V was shortened by 6 bases and J by 5 bases, with 14 bases between the two germline ends. Germline V gene lookup returns CDR1 MGHDK and CDR2 SYGVNS. The CDR3 has 13 residues. The CDR3 nucleotides are TGTGCCAGCAGCGCGGAGAATGTGAACGAGCAGTACTTC. The encoded protein is CASSAENVNEQYF.

This clone is medium-sized in the sample. The chain has TRBV11-3 and TRBJ2-5, with 11 nucleotides matching TRBD2. The CDR3 length is 15 residues. Germline-derived CDR1 and CDR2 are SGHNT and YENEEA. The J segment lost 4 bases and the V segment lost 2 bases, leaving 3 bases of the junction unmatched. The CDR3 is CASSLRLAGRETQYF. The CDR3 nucleotides are TGTGCCAGCAGCTTAAGACTAGCGGGGCGAGAGACCCAGTACTTC.

This clone was seen a few times. The CDR3, as DNA: TGTGCCAGCAGCCCGACCCCAACAGGCAATGAGCAGTTCTTC. The encoded protein is CASSPTPTGNEQFF. The J gene is TRBJ2-1, the V gene TRBV11-3; D is possibly TRBD1 (5 bases). Germline V gene lookup returns CDR1 SGHNT and CDR2 YENEEA. The CDR3 runs to 14 residues. V was clipped by 5 bases and J by 6 bases, with 14 bases between them.

This clone qualifies as medium-sized (0.01 to 0.1%). This chain connects TRBV11-3 to TRBJ1-4; TRBD1 matches at 8 bases. The V gene end was trimmed by 5 bases and the J gene end by 8 bases; junction bases not matched to a gene: 10. CDR1 is SGHNT, CDR2 YENEEA, per germline. CDR3 size: 15 residues. Here the CDR3 DNA reads TGTGCCAGCAGCCCCTACGGACAGGGAGGAGAAAAACTGTTTTTT. Protein product: CASSPYGQGGEKLFF. The complete variable domain, with remaining parts taken from reference TRBV11-3 and TRBJ1-4, reads EAGVVQSPRYKIIEKKQPVAFWCNPISGHNTLYWYLQNLGQGPELLIRYENEEAVDDSQLPKDRFSAERLKGVDSTLKIQPAELGDSAVYLCASSPYGQGGEKLFFGSGTQLSVL.

This clone has more than one count but fewer than ten. The chain recombines TRBV28 with TRBJ1-2; no clear D. Trimming left V 3 bases short and J 4 bases short, with 21 bases between. This CDR3 is built from 17 residues. The germline CDR1 and CDR2 sequences are MDHEN and SYDVKM. CDR3 coding DNA: TGTGCCAGCAGTTTTTCCCCGCAGATCTATTTTTCCTATGGCTACACCTTC. Translating it yields CASSFSPQIYFSYGYTF.

This clone occurred a few times. The chain couples TRBV11-3 to TRBJ1-5; possibly TRBD1 for D (6 bases). CDR1 SGHNT and CDR2 YENEEA come from the germline V gene. V was trimmed by 5 bases and J by 0 bases, leaving 8 bases between them. CDR3 length: 14 residues. This CDR3 is CASSRDNSNQPQHF. CDR3 nucleotide sequence: TGTGCCAGCAGCCGGGACAATAGCAATCAGCCCCAGCATTTT.

The V gene is TRBV28, the J gene TRBJ1-2, with a weak D call TRBD1 (5 bases). This CDR3 region has 12 residues. V lost 3 bases and J 8 bases, leaving 10 bases between the germline ends. CDR1 and CDR2 from the germline V gene are MDHEN and SYDVKM. This chain's CDR3 is CASSLATVGYTF. Here the CDR3 DNA reads TGTGCCAGCAGTTTGGCGACAGTCGGCTACACCTTC.

This clone came up a few times. The chain combines TRBV5-1 with TRBJ1-2; 9 positions agree with TRBD1. Germline values: CDR1 SGHRS, CDR2 YFSETQ. The CDR3 runs to 15 residues. The V gene end was trimmed by 0 bases and the J gene end by 4 bases; junction bases not matched to a gene: 4. As DNA, the CDR3 is TGCGCCAGCAGCTTGGAACAGGGGGCTTTCTATGGCTACACCTTC. Its translation: CASSLEQGAFYGYTF. Variable domain in full (rest from reference TRBV5-1 and TRBJ1-2): KAGVTQTPRYLIKTRGQQVTLSCSPISGHRSVSWYQQTPGQGLQFLFEYFSETQRNKGNFPGRFSGRQFSNSRSEMNVSTLELGDSALYLCASSLEQGAFYGYTFGSGTRLTVV.

The V call is TRBV6-8, the J call TRBJ1-1; D is uncertain. The ends were cut back, 10 bases at V and 3 bases at J, with 15 bases in the middle. The CDR3 length is 13 residues. The germline V gene has CDR1 MNHGY and CDR2 SAAAGT. CDR3 in DNA: TGTGCCACCCAAATGGGTGGGGACACTGAAGCTTTCTTT. This gives the protein CATQMGGDTEAFF.

The chain carries TRBV19 and TRBJ1-2; 9 positions agree with TRBD1. Losses at the gene ends were 7 bases for V and 9 bases for J; bases not matched to a gene: 6. The CDR3 contains 12 residues. CDR1 is LNHDA and CDR2 is SQIVND in the germline V gene (reference sequence). The CDR3 here is CASKTGGASYTF. Here the CDR3 DNA reads TGTGCCAGTAAAACAGGGGGCGCGAGCTACACCTTC. The entire variable domain, with the rest obtained from reference TRBV19 and TRBJ1-2, is as follows: DGGITQSPKYLFRKEGQNVTLSCEQNLNHDAMYWYRQDPGQGLRLIYYSQIVNDFQKGDIAEGYSVSREKKESFPLTVTSAQKNPTAFYLCASKTGGASYTFGSGTRLTVV.

The table lists this clone with a few counts. V gene TRBV30 combines with J gene TRBJ1-5; 9 positions agree with TRBD1. Germline V gene lookup returns CDR1 GTSNPN and CDR2 SVGIG (reference sequence). V lost 5 bases, J lost 4 bases, and 24 bases stayed unmatched. The CDR3 has 20 amino acids. The CDR3 is CAWARPPSGLDRGENQPQHF. CDR3 coding DNA: TGTGCCTGGGCCCGACCCCCCAGCGGGCTTGACAGGGGGGAAAATCAGCCCCAGCATTTT.

This clone came up a few times. V and J are TRBV28 and TRBJ2-7, with D tentatively TRBD2 (5 bases). The germline gives CDR1 MDHEN, CDR2 SYDVKM. Trimming stripped 6 bases from V and 1 base from J, with 13 bases between. CDR3 size: 14 residues. CDR3 residues: CASRTGRASYEQYF. Written as DNA, the CDR3 is TGTGCCAGCAGGACTGGGCGGGCATCCTACGAGCAGTACTTC.

The gene calls are TRBV11-3 and TRBJ2-4; D is uncertain. This CDR3 region has 15 residues. Germline V gene data show CDR1 as SGHNT and CDR2 as YENEEA. V was cut by 0 bases and J by 1 base, with 7 bases left in between. The CDR3, as DNA: TGTGCCAGCAGCTTAGACGAGTACGCCAAAAACATTCAGTACTTC. The encoded protein is CASSLDEYAKNIQYF.

This clone was found a few times. V is TRBV28 and J is TRBJ1-1, with D possibly TRBD1 on 5 matching bases. The length of the CDR3 is 14 residues. The V end lost 2 bases, the J end lost 3 bases, and 10 bases lay between the germline ends. Germline CDR1 MDHEN, CDR2 SYDVKM. The CDR3 nucleotides read TGTGCCAGCAGTTTAAGTGACAGATACACTGAAGCTTTCTTT. This gives the protein CASSLSDRYTEAFF. Full variable domain (remainder filled in from reference TRBV28 and TRBJ1-1): DVKVTQSSRYLVKRTGEKVFLECVQDMDHENMFWYRQDPGLGLRLIYFSYDVKMKEKGDIPEGYSVSREKKERFSLILESASTNQTSMYLCASSLSDRYTEAFFGQGTRLTVV.

V usage is TRBV30 and J usage is TRBJ2-7; perhaps TRBD2 as D (6 bases). Trimming took 0 bases from V and 3 from J, leaving 9 bases between them. Germline assignment: CDR1 GTSNPN and CDR2 SVGIG (reference sequence). This CDR3 contains 13 residues. The CDR3 here is CAWSVGLFYEQYF. Written as DNA, the CDR3 is TGTGCCTGGAGTGTTGGACTATTCTACGAGCAGTACTTC.

This clone was counted only a few times. The V gene is TRBV14, the J gene TRBJ1-4; D gene uncertain. Deletions cut 5 bases from V and 8 bases from J, with 18 bases between. The CDR3 runs 15 residues. Germline V gene lookup returns CDR1 SGHDN and CDR2 FVKESK. The CDR3 nucleotides read TGTGCCAGCAGCTCCTGGGCCCGAGGTCGGGAAAAACTGTTTTTT. Amino acids: CASSSWARGREKLFF.

The chain has TRBV18 and TRBJ1-2; perhaps TRBD1 as D (6 bases). Trimming removed 4 bases at V and 4 bases at J, with 16 bases between. From germline, CDR1 is KGHSH and CDR2 LQKENI. The CDR3 contains 15 residues. The CDR3: CASSLTGTSFYGYTF. The CDR3 DNA sequence: TGTGCCAGCTCACTGACAGGCACTTCCTTCTATGGCTACACCTTC.